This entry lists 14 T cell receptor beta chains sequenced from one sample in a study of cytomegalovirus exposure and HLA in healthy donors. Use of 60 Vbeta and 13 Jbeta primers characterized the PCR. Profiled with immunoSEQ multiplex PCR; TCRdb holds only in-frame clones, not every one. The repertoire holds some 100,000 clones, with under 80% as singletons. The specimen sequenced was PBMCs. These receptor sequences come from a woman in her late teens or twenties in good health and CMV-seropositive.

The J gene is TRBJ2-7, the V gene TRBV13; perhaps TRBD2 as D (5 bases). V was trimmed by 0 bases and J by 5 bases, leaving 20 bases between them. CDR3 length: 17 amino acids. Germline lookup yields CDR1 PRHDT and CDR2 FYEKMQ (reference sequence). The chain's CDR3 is CASSLGRALLPSDEQYF. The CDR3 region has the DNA TGTGCCAGCAGCTTAGGGAGGGCGCTTTTACCCTCGGACGAGCAGTACTTC.

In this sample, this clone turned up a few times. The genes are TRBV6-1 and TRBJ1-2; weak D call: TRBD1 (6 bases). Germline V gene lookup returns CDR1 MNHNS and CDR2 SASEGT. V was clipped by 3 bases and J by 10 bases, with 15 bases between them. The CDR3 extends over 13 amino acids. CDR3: CASSEGTSRPYTF. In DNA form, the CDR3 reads TGTGCCAGCAGTGAGGGGACAAGCCGCCCCTACACCTTC.

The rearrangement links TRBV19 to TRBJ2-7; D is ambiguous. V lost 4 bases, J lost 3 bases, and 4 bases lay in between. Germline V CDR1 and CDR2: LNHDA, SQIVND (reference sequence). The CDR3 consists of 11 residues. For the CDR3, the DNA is TGTGCCAGTAGTACGGGCTACGAGCAGTACTTC. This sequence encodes CASSTGYEQYF. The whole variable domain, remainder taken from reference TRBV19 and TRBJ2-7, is DGGITQSPKYLFRKEGQNVTLSCEQNLNHDAMYWYRQDPGQGLRLIYYSQIVNDFQKGDIAEGYSVSREKKESFPLTVTSAQKNPTAFYLCASSTGYEQYFGPGTRLTVT.

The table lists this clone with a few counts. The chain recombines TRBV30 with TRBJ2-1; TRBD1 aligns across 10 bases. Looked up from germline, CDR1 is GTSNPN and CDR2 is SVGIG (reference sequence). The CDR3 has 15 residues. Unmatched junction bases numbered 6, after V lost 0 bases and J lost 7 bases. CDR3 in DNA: TGTGCCTGGAGTGTACGGGACAGGGGTTGGAATGAGCAGTTCTTC. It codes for CAWSVRDRGWNEQFF.

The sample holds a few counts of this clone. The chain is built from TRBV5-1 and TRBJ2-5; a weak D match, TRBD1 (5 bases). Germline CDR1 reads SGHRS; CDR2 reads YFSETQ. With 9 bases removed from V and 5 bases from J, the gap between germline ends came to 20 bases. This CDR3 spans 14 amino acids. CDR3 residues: CATSRRALGETQYF. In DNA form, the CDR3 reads TGCGCCACATCACGCAGGGCTCTTGGGGAGACCCAGTACTTC. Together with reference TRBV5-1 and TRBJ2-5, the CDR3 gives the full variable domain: KAGVTQTPRYLIKTRGQQVTLSCSPISGHRSVSWYQQTPGQGLQFLFEYFSETQRNKGNFPGRFSGRQFSNSRSEMNVSTLELGDSALYLCATSRRALGETQYFGPGTRLLVL.

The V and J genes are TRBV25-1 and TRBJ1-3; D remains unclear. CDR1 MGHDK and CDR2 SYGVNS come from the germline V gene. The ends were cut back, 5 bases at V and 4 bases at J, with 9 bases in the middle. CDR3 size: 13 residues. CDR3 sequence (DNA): TGTGCCAGCAGTCCTATCCAAGGAAACACCATATATTTT. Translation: CASSPIQGNTIYF.

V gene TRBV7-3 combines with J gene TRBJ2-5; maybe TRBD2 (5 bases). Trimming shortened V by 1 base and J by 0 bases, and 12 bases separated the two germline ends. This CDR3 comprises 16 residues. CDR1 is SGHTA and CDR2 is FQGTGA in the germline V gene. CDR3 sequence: CASSLMASSNQETQYF. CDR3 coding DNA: TGTGCCAGCAGCTTAATGGCTAGCTCCAACCAAGAGACCCAGTACTTC. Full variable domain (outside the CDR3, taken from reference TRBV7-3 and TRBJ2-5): GAGVSQTPSNKVTEKGKYVELRCDPISGHTALYWYRQSLGQGPEFLIYFQGTGAADDSGLPNDRFFAVRPEGSVSTLKIQRTERGDSAVYLCASSLMASSNQETQYFGPGTRLLVL.

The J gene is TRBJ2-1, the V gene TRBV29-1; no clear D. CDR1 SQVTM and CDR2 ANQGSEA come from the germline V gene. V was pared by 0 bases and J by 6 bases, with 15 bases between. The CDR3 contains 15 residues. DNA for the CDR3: TGCAGCGTTGAAGACCCCCGGGTCCCACTCAATGAGCAGTTCTTC. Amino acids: CSVEDPRVPLNEQFF.

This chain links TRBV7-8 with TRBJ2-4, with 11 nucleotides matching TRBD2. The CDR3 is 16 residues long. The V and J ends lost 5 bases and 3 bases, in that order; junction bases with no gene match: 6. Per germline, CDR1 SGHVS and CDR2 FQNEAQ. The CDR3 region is CASSPPGLAVKNIQYF. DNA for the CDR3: TGTGCCAGCAGCCCTCCGGGACTAGCGGTCAAAAACATTCAGTACTTC.

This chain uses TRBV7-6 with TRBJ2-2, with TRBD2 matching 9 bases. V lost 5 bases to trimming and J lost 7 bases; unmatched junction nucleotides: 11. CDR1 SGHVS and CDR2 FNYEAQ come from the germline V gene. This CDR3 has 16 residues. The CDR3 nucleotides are TGTGCCAGCAGCCCCCGCGGGGCTAGCGGGAACGGGGAGCTGTTTTTT. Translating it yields CASSPRGASGNGELFF.

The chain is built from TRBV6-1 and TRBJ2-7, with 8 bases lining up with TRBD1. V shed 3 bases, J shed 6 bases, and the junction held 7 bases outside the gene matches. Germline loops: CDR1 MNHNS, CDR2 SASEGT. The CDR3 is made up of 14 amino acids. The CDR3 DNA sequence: TGTGCCAGCAGTGACCTCTGGACAGGGACCGAGCAGTACTTC. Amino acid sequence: CASSDLWTGTEQYF.

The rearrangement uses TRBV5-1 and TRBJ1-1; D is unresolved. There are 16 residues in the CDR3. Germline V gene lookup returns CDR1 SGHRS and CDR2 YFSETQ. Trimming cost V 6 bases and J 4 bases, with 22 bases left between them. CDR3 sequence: CASTPPREGKSTEAFF. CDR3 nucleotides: TGCGCCAGCACACCACCAAGGGAGGGCAAGAGCACTGAAGCTTTCTTT. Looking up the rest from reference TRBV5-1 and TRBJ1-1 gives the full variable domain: KAGVTQTPRYLIKTRGQQVTLSCSPISGHRSVSWYQQTPGQGLQFLFEYFSETQRNKGNFPGRFSGRQFSNSRSEMNVSTLELGDSALYLCASTPPREGKSTEAFFGQGTRLTVV.

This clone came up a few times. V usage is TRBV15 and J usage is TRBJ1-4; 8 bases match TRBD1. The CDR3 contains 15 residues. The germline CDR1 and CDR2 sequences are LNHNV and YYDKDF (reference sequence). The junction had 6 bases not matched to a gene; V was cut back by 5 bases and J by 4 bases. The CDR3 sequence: CATSQGQEINEKLFF. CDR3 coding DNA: TGTGCCACCAGCCAGGGACAGGAGATTAATGAAAAACTGTTTTTT.

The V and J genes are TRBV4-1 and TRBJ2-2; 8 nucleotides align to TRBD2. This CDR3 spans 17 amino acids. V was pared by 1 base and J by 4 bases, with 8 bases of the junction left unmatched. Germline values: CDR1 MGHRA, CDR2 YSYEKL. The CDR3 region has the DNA TGCGCCAGCAGCCAAGGGGTCGGGACTAGGGGCACCGGGGAGCTGTTTTTT. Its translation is CASSQGVGTRGTGELFF.